This entry lists 30 T cell receptor beta chains sequenced from one sample in a study of regulatory T cells in long-lasting Graves disease. Time point described: newly diagnosed GD, antithyroid drugs for less than 3 months. Scientists built the TCR library using RNA that was extracted from PBMCs. Construction of the TCR beta libraries employed iRepertoire HTBI primers in conjunction with Arm-PCR of CDR3 regions. MiXCR, applied by TCRdb to the multiplex PCR reads, yields one record per CDR3 protein. Of roughly 350,000 distinct CDR3 sequences in the sample, 15% to 20% were seen once. These same data were also listed under a study on T cells in Graves' hyperthyroidism and ophthalmopathy.

The sample consisted of peripheral blood mononuclear cells (PBMCs), taken at new diagnosis, from a patient treated with antithyroid drugs. Receptors were obtained from a woman between 18 and 30 years old with Graves disease.

As for this clonotype: One base separates it from a far larger clone, so it is likely a read error. The CDR3 nucleotides are TGTGCCAGCAGTTCCGACAGGGGGGGACAGACCCAGTACTTC. It specifies CASSSDRGGQTQYF. This chain uses TRBV28 with TRBJ2-1, with 9 bases aligning to TRBD1. The J call may be incorrect, as the DNA end agrees better with TRBJ2-5. CDR1 is MDHEN, CDR2 SYDVKM, per germline. The CDR3 contains 14 residues.

This clonotype showed up just a few times. The rearrangement uses TRBV7-9 and TRBJ2-3; the match to TRBD1 covers 10 bases. J was trimmed by 5 bases and V by 5 bases; bases with no gene match: 4. Per the germline V gene, CDR1 is SEHNR and CDR2 is FQNEAQ (reference sequence). The CDR3 is made up of 14 amino acids. CDR3 region: CASSPDRGQDTQYF. CDR3 nucleotide sequence: TGTGCCAGCAGCCCAGACAGGGGGCAAGATACGCAGTATTTT.

J is TRBJ2-3 and V is TRBV2; 11 bases are a match to TRBD2. The germline gives CDR1 SNHLY, CDR2 FYNNEI. The CDR3 covers 15 residues. V dropped 4 bases and J dropped 2; count of bases not matched to a gene: 2. CDR3 sequence (DNA): TGTGCCAGCAGTGGGACTAGCGGGTACACAGATACGCAGTATTTT. It translates to CASSGTSGYTDTQYF.

This clonotype has a count of ten or more. V gene TRBV4-1 combines with J gene TRBJ2-2; D remains ambiguous. Germline-derived CDR1 and CDR2 are MGHRA and YSYEKL. V lost 4 bases, J lost 5 bases, and 8 bases lay in between. There are 13 residues in the CDR3. The CDR3 DNA is TGCGCCAGCAGCCCTTACATAACCGGGGAGCTGTTTTTT. The encoded protein is CASSPYITGELFF.

This clonotype was counted many times. The chain links TRBV20-1 to TRBJ1-5; D remains unclear. V lost 0 bases, J lost 9 bases, and 12 bases lay in between. This CDR3 region has 13 residues. The germline V gene encodes CDR1 DFQATT and CDR2 SNEGSKA (reference sequence). The CDR3 DNA follows: TGCAGTGCTAGAGATCCCCCAAGTGGGCCCCAGCATTTT. The encoded protein is CSARDPPSGPQHF.

The genes are TRBV25-1 and TRBJ1-1; D is unresolved. This CDR3 has 14 amino acids. V lost 0 bases to trimming and J lost 1 base, with 6 bases between them. CDR1 is MGHDK and CDR2 is SYGVNS in the germline V gene. CDR3 coding DNA: TGTGCCAGCAGTGAATACGGTCCGAACACTGAAGCTTTCTTT. Translated: CASSEYGPNTEAFF.

Ten or more counts support this clonotype. The chain has TRBV29-1 and TRBJ2-3; 9 nucleotides match TRBD1. From germline, CDR1 is SQVTM and CDR2 ANQGSEA. This CDR3 has 14 amino acids. Unmatched junction bases numbered 6, after V lost 4 bases and J lost 4 bases. CDR3 DNA: TGCAGCGTTGGTCTGCGGACAGGGGCAGATACGCAGTATTTT. Protein product: CSVGLRTGADTQYF.

This clonotype appeared many times. The chain joins TRBV28 to TRBJ1-5; 8 nucleotides align to TRBD1. CDR1 MDHEN and CDR2 SYDVKM come from the germline V gene. Trimming cost V 8 bases and J 7 bases; bases outside gene matches: 13. The CDR3 contains 15 residues. The CDR3 sequence: CASGRLTGGLQPQHF. In DNA, the CDR3 is TGTGCCAGCGGTAGACTCACAGGGGGATTGCAGCCCCAGCATTTT.

This chain links TRBV7-2 with TRBJ1-3; D remains ambiguous. The CDR3 length is 15 residues. The germline V gene encodes CDR1 SGHTA and CDR2 FQGNSA. The ends were cut back, 5 bases at V and 0 bases at J, with 11 bases in the middle. The CDR3 coding sequence is TGTGCCAGCAGCCCCCGCAGCGACTCTGGAAACACCATATATTTT. It encodes CASSPRSDSGNTIYF.

Only one count was recorded for this clonotype. This likely stems from a read error, as it lies one base from a far larger clone. The gene calls are TRBV20-1 and TRBJ2-1; 9 bases are a match to TRBD2. V was pared by 0 bases and J by 10 bases, with 16 bases of the junction left unmatched. This CDR3 comprises 17 residues. Germline CDR1 reads DFQATT; CDR2 reads SNEGSKA (reference sequence). The CDR3 loop reads CSARDPSGEFQIREQFF. The CDR3 DNA sequence: TGCAGTGCTAGAGATCCTAGCGGGGAATTTCAGATACGGGAGCAGTTCTTC.

This clonotype showed up many times. V and J are TRBV7-8 and TRBJ1-1; possibly TRBD1 for D (5 bases). V gave up 7 bases and J gave up 11 bases, with 20 bases separating them. CDR3 length equals 13 residues. Germline V gives CDR1 SGHVS, CDR2 FQNEAQ. In DNA, the CDR3 is TGTGCCAGCAACCTAGCGGGGGGAGAGGTGGCTTTCTTT. Its translation is CASNLAGGEVAFF.

The table lists this clonotype with many counts. The CDR3 sequence: CASSFGLANEKLFF. The CDR3 DNA follows: TGTGCCAGCAGCTTTGGGTTAGCTAATGAAAAACTGTTTTTT. V gene TRBV7-2 combines with J gene TRBJ1-4, with no clear D. Per germline, CDR1 SGHTA and CDR2 FQGNSA. This CDR3 spans 14 amino acids. Trimming shortened V by 3 bases and J by 3 bases, and 8 bases separated the two germline ends.

As for this clonotype: One end of the junction varies from germline; a read error may be responsible. The DNA for the CDR3 is TGTGCCAGCAGCAAAGCGGGACAGACGAACACCGAAGCTTTCTTT. This codes for CASSKAGQTNTEAFF. The chain has TRBV3-1 and TRBJ1-1; 7 bases map to TRBD1. This CDR3 has 15 amino acids. Germline CDR1 LGHDT, CDR2 YNNKEL (reference sequence).

Of note for this clonotype: A much larger clone sits a single nucleotide away, making a read error possible. The genes are TRBV3-1 and TRBJ1-2, with D hard to call. CDR1 LGHDT and CDR2 YNNKEL come from the germline V gene (reference sequence). The CDR3 spans 13 residues. CDR3 nucleotide sequence: TGTGCCAGCAGCCAATCAGGAAACTATGGCTGCACCTTC. Encoded protein: CASSQSGNYGCTF. The full variable domain, with the rest looked up from reference TRBV3-1 and TRBJ1-2, is DTAVSQTPKYLVTQMGNDKSIKCEQNLGHDTMYWYKQDSKKFLKIMFSYNNKELIINETVPNRFSPKSPDKAHLNLHINSLELGDSAVYFCASSQSGNYGCTFGSGTRLTVV.

The V gene is TRBV5-1, the J gene TRBJ2-1; 7 bases line up with TRBD2. The junction had 4 bases not matched to a gene; V was cut back by 4 bases and J by 6 bases. The germline V gene has CDR1 SGHRS and CDR2 YFSETQ. The CDR3 spans 13 residues. CDR3 loop: CASSRPGGNEQFF. The CDR3 DNA follows: TGCGCCAGCAGCCGGCCGGGGGGCAATGAGCAGTTCTTC.

This clonotype has ten or more counts. The V and J genes are TRBV5-5 and TRBJ2-1, with 9 nucleotides matching TRBD2. Germline trimming cut 0 bases from V and 5 bases from J; bases unmatched to any gene: 12. This CDR3 is 18 amino acids long. Germline loops: CDR1 SGHKS, CDR2 YYEKEE (reference sequence). The CDR3 region is CASSLAAGGPSKDNEQFF. CDR3 coding DNA: TGTGCCAGCAGCTTGGCGGCGGGAGGGCCGTCCAAGGACAATGAGCAGTTCTTC.

This clonotype was observed at least ten times. The chain couples TRBV30 to TRBJ2-7, with D uncertain. Trimming removed 3 bases from V and 4 bases from J, with 13 bases in between. The CDR3 sequence is 13 residues long. Germline V gene lookup returns CDR1 GTSNPN and CDR2 SVGIG (reference sequence). The CDR3 DNA follows: TGTGCCTGGAGCCAGACCCTGGGTTACGAGCAGTACTTC. It yields the protein CAWSQTLGYEQYF.

This clonotype has ten or more counts. J is TRBJ1-4 and V is TRBV30, with 7 bases identical to TRBD1. Germline assignment: CDR1 GTSNPN and CDR2 SVGIG (reference sequence). The CDR3 contains 16 residues. The junction had 16 bases not matched to a gene; V was cut back by 4 bases and J by 8 bases. The CDR3 DNA follows: TGTGCCTGGACCCAAACAGAGGGGGCAAGAGGCGAAAAACTGTTTTTT. Its translation is CAWTQTEGARGEKLFF.

The table lists this clonotype with many counts. This chain uses TRBV3-1 with TRBJ2-5, with D tentatively TRBD1 (5 bases). Germline V lookup: CDR1 LGHDT, CDR2 YNNKEL (reference sequence). The CDR3 has 12 amino acids. Trimming took off 6 bases at V and 5 bases at J, with 10 bases between the two ends. The CDR3: CASRGRLETQYF. The CDR3 coding sequence is TGTGCCAGCAGGGGGCGGCTGGAGACCCAGTACTTC.

This chain joins TRBV4-1 and TRBJ1-2; D is perhaps TRBD1 (5 bases). The CDR3 has 15 residues. V gave up 1 base and J gave up 2 bases, with 11 bases separating them. Germline CDR1 reads MGHRA; CDR2 reads YSYEKL. CDR3 sequence (DNA): TGCGCCAGCAGCCAAGTAAGGGGCCCGAACTATGGCTACACCTTC. Translation: CASSQVRGPNYGYTF.

This clonotype showed up many times. The CDR3 region has the DNA TGTGCCAGCAGCCAATGGGGGACTAGCGGAGTCCTCTTTAGCACAGATACGCAGTATTTT. It specifies CASSQWGTSGVLFSTDTQYF. This chain links TRBV3-1 with TRBJ2-3; TRBD2 aligns across 11 bases. The CDR3 extends over 20 amino acids. V shed 2 bases, J shed 0 bases, and the junction held 13 bases outside the gene matches. Germline V gene data show CDR1 as LGHDT and CDR2 as YNNKEL (reference sequence).

This clonotype was detected only a few times. The J gene is TRBJ1-2, the V gene TRBV11-2; D is uncertain. Looked up from germline, CDR1 is SGHAT and CDR2 is FQNNGV. The CDR3 consists of 13 residues. V was trimmed by 5 bases and J by 8 bases, leaving 15 bases between them. The chain's CDR3 is CASSLRLAEGYTF. The CDR3 DNA is TGTGCCAGCAGCCTCAGACTGGCGGAGGGCTACACCTTC.

This CDR3 is CATSSYRGDYNEQFF. CDR3 in DNA: TGTGCCACCAGCAGTTACAGGGGGGACTACAATGAGCAGTTCTTC. The rearrangement joins TRBV15 to TRBJ2-1; TRBD1 agrees at 8 bases. The CDR3 is made up of 15 amino acids. Trimming at V came to 3 bases and at J to 3 bases, leaving 4 bases not matched to a gene. Germline CDR1 LNHNV, CDR2 YYDKDF (reference sequence).

The chain uses TRBV7-2 and TRBJ1-4; TRBD1 aligns across 8 bases. CDR3 size: 14 residues. Germline V gene data show CDR1 as SGHTA and CDR2 as FQGNSA. Germline trimming cut 5 bases from V and 5 bases from J; bases unmatched to any gene: 4. This CDR3 is CASSPTGVNEKLFF. CDR3 DNA: TGTGCCAGCAGCCCGACAGGGGTAAATGAAAAACTGTTTTTT.

This rearrangement joins TRBV12-3 or TRBV12-4 to TRBJ1-5; possibly TRBD1 for D (5 bases). The CDR3 runs to 14 residues. Deletions cut 2 bases from V and 3 bases from J, with 8 bases between. The CDR3 spells CASSLRQINQPQHF. CDR3 coding DNA: TGTGCCAGCAGTTTACGACAGATCAATCAGCCCCAGCATTTT.

In this sample, this clonotype turned up many times. V and J are TRBV5-6 and TRBJ2-1; 11 bases are shared with TRBD1. V was clipped by 2 bases and J by 10 bases; unmatched bases: 11. Germline V gene lookup returns CDR1 SGHDT and CDR2 YYEEEE. The CDR3 spans 16 residues. CDR3 loop: CASSLRIGQGAGEQFF. CDR3 nucleotide sequence: TGTGCCAGCAGCTTACGAATCGGACAGGGGGCCGGGGAGCAGTTCTTC.

At least ten counts were recorded for this clonotype. The rearrangement joins TRBV9 to TRBJ2-1; 10 nucleotides match TRBD2. Germline V gene sequence: CDR1 SGDLS, CDR2 YYNGEE. The trim removed 0 bases at V and 6 bases at J, leaving 3 bases unmatched. This CDR3 has 15 amino acids. The CDR3 sequence is CASSVGGLARNEQFF. For the CDR3, the DNA is TGTGCCAGCAGCGTAGGGGGACTAGCGCGCAATGAGCAGTTCTTC. Using reference TRBV9 and TRBJ2-1 for the parts outside the CDR3, the full variable domain is DSGVTQTPKHLITATGQRVTLRCSPRSGDLSVYWYQQSLDQGLQFLIQYYNGEERAKGNILERFSAQQFPDLHSELNLSSLELGDSALYFCASSVGGLARNEQFFGPGTRLTVL.

Many counts were recorded for this clonotype. The V call is TRBV5-1, the J call TRBJ1-1; maybe TRBD1 (6 bases). The V end was cut by 3 bases, the J end by 1 base, with 10 bases between. CDR1 SGHRS and CDR2 YFSETQ come from the germline V gene. The CDR3 runs to 14 residues. CDR3 protein: CASSSQGQNTEAFF. The DNA for the CDR3 is TGCGCCAGCAGCTCACAGGGACAGAACACTGAAGCTTTCTTT.

Ten or more counts support this clonotype. This chain connects TRBV5-6 to TRBJ2-1; 7 nucleotides match TRBD2. V shed 5 bases, J shed 0 bases, and the junction held 5 bases outside the gene matches. The CDR3 runs to 15 residues. CDR1 is SGHDT and CDR2 is YYEEEE in the germline V gene. CDR3 DNA: TGTGCCAGCAGTCTGGGGGGGAACTCCTACAATGAGCAGTTCTTC. This sequence encodes CASSLGGNSYNEQFF. Drawing the rest from reference TRBV5-6 and TRBJ2-1, the complete variable domain is DAGVTQSPTHLIKTRGQQVTLRCSPKSGHDTVSWYQQALGQGPQFIFQYYEEEERQRGNFPDRFSGHQFPNYSSELNVNALLLGDSALYLCASSLGGNSYNEQFFGPGTRLTVL.

The chain links TRBV4-1 to TRBJ2-2, with 9 nucleotides matching TRBD2. Trimming took 2 bases from V and 4 from J; bases not matched to a gene: 5. This CDR3 has 16 amino acids. Germline V lookup: CDR1 MGHRA, CDR2 YSYEKL. The CDR3 DNA reads as TGCGCCAGCAGCCAACCGGGACTAGCCCGCACCGGGGAGCTGTTTTTT. It specifies CASSQPGLARTGELFF.